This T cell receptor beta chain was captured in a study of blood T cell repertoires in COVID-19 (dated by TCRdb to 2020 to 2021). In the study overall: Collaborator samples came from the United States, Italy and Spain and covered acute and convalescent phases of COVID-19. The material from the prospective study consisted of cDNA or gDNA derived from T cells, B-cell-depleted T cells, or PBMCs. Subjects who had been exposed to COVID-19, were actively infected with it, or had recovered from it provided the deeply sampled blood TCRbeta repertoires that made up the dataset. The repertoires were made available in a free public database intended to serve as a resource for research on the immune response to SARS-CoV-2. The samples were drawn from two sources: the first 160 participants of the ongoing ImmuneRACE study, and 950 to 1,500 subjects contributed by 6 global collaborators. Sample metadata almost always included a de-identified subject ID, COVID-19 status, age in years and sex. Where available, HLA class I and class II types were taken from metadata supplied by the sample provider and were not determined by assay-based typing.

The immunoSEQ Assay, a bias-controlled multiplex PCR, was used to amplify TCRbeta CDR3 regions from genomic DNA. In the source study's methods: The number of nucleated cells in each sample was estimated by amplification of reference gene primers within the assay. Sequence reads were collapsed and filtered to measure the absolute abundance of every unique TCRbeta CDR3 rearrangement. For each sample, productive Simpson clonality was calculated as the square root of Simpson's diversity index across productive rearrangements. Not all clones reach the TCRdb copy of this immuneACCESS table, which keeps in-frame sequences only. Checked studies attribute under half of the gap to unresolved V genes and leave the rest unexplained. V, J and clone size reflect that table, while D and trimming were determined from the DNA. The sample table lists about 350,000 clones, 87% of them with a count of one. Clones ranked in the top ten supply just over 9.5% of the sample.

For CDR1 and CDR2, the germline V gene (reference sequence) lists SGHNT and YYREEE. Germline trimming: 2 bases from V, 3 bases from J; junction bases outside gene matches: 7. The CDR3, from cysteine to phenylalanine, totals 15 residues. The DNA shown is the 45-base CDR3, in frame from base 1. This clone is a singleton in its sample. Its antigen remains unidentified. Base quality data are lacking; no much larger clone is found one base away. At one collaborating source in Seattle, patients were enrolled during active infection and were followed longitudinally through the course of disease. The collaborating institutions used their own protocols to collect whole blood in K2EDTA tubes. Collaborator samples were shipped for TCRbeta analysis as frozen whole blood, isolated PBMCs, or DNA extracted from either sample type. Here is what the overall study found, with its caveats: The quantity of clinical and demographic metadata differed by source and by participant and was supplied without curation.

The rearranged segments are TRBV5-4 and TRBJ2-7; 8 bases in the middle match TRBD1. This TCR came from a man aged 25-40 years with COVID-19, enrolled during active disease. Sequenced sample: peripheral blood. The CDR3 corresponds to CASSFGGQGRYEQYF. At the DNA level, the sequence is TGTGCCAGCAGCTTCGGCGGACAGGGTCGCTACGAGCAGTACTTC.